This T cell receptor (beta chain) is drawn from a study of Graves' ophthalmopathy and Graves' hyperthyroidism. The overall study: Peripheral blood was gathered at first diagnosis, ahead of any treatment whatsoever. Study outcomes and limitations: Most clonotypes expanded in thyroid above 0.001 frequency were present in blood too.

This clonotype was recorded at least ten times. No antigen is known for it. Trimming cost V 5 bases and J 7 bases, with 14 bases left between them. CDR1 is MNHEY and CDR2 is SVGAGI in the germline V gene. This CDR3 is 14 amino acids long. Having ophthalmopathy, the donors showed moderate-to-severe activity, CAS ≥3 and NOSPECS ≥4, with disease lasting under 3 months. As diagnostic evidence, clinical symptoms, serum thyroxine, TRAb, thyroid ultrasound and orbital computed tomography were relied upon. The study amplified TCR beta CDR3 regions using RNA transcripts. A first-round RT-PCR used HTBI primers, followed by a second-round multiplex PCR. From the multiplex PCR reads, TCRdb called clonotypes with MiXCR, one entry per CDR3 protein. This sample has about 640,000 distinct CDR3 sequences; over 40% occur once, and the top ten carry under 3.5%.

V and J are TRBV6-5 and TRBJ1-4; D call uncertain. Sequenced: peripheral blood. The TCR comes from an adult man with Graves' ophthalmopathy. The CDR3 sequence is CASSDVGRSEKLFF. CDR3 DNA sequence: TGTGCCAGCAGTGATGTGGGGAGGAGTGAAAAACTGTTTTTT.